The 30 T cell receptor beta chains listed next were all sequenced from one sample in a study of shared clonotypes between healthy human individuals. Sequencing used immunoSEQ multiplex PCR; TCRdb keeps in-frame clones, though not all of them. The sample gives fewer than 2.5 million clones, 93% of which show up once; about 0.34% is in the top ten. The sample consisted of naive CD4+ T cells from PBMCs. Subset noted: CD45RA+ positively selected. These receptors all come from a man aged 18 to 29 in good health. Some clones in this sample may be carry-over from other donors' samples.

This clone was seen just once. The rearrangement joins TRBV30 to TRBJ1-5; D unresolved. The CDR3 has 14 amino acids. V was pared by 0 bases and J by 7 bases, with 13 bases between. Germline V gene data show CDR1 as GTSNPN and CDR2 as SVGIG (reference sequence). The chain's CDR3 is CAWSVKGSLQPQHF. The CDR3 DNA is TGTGCCTGGAGTGTAAAAGGGAGCTTGCAGCCCCAGCATTTT.

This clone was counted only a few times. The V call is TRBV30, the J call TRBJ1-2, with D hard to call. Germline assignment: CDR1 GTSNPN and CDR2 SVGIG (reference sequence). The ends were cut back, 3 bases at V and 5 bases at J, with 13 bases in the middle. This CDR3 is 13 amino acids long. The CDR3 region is CAWSPPNHYGYTF. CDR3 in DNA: TGTGCCTGGAGCCCCCCGAACCATTATGGCTACACCTTC.

The CDR3 bases are TGCAGCGTCGGTGTATTAGGACAGGGTTATGAAGCTTTCTTT. This codes for CSVGVLGQGYEAFF. This chain joins TRBV29-1 and TRBJ1-1, with 8 nucleotides matching TRBD1. The ends lost 6 bases at V and 7 bases at J; junction bases unmatched: 13. CDR1 is SQVTM and CDR2 is ANQGSEA in the germline V gene. There are 14 residues in the CDR3. The complete variable domain, with remaining parts taken from reference TRBV29-1 and TRBJ1-1, reads SAVISQKPSRDICQRGTSLTIQCQVDSQVTMMFWYRQQPGQSLTLIATANQGSEATYESGFVIDKFPISRPNLTFSTLTVSNMSPEDSSIYLCSVGVLGQGYEAFFGQGTRLTVV.

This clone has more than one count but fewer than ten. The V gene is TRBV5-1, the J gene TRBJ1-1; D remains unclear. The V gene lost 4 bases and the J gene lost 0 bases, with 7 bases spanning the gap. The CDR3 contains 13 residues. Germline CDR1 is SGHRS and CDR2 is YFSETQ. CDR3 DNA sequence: TGCGCCAGCAGCGGGAAGATGAACACTGAAGCTTTCTTT. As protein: CASSGKMNTEAFF.

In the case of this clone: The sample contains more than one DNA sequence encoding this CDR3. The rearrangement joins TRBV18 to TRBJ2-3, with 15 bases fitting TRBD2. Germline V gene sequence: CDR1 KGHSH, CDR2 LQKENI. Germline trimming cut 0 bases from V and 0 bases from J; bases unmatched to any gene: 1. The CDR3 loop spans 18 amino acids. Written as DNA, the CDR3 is TGTGCCAGCTCACCACCCGGACTAGCGGGAGGGAGCACAGATACGCAGTATTTT. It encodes CASSPPGLAGGSTDTQYF. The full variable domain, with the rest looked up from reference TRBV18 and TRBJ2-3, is NAGVMQNPRHLVRRRGQEARLRCSPMKGHSHVYWYRQLPEEGLKFMVYLQKENIIDESGMPKERFSAEFPKEGPSILRIQQVVRGDSAAYFCASSPPGLAGGSTDTQYFGPGTRLTVL.

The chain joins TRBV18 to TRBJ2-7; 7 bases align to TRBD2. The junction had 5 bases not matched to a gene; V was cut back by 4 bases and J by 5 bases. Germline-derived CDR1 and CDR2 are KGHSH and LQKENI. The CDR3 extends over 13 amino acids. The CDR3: CASSREGRNEQYF. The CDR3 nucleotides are TGTGCCAGCTCACGGGAGGGGAGGAACGAGCAGTACTTC.

CDR3 sequence (DNA): TGTGCCAGCATCTCGCCAGCGGGTGATACGCAGTATTTT. Its protein is CASISPAGDTQYF. The V and J genes are TRBV7-8 and TRBJ2-3; D may be TRBD2 (6 bases). From germline, CDR1 is SGHVS and CDR2 FQNEAQ. This CDR3 spans 13 amino acids. With 7 bases removed from V and 6 bases from J, the gap between germline ends came to 14 bases.

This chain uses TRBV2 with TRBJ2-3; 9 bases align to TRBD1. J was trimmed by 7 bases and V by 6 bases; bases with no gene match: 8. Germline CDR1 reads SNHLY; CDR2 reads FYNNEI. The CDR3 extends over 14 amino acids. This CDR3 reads CASREPGQGYTQYF. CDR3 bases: TGTGCCAGCAGGGAGCCGGGACAGGGTTATACGCAGTATTTT.

For the CDR3, the DNA is TGCGCCAGCAGGGAACAGGGGGCAACAACTGACTATGGCTACACCTTC. As protein: CASREQGATTDYGYTF. The chain is built from TRBV5-1 and TRBJ1-2, with 9 positions matching TRBD1. CDR1 SGHRS and CDR2 YFSETQ come from the germline V gene. This CDR3 region has 16 residues. J gave up 3 bases and V 5 bases, and 11 bases lay outside the gene matches.

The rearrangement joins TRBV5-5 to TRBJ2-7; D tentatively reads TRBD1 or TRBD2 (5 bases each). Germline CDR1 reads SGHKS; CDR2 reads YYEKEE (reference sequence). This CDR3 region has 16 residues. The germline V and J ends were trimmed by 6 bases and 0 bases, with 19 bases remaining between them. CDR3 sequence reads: CASTRLGVSISYEQYF. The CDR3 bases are TGTGCCAGCACCCGTCTGGGGGTCTCCATCTCCTACGAGCAGTACTTC. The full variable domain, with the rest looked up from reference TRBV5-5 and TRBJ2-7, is DAGVTQSPTHLIKTRGQQVTLRCSPISGHKSVSWYQQVLGQGPQFIFQYYEKEERGRGNFPDRFSARQFPNYSSELNVNALLLGDSALYLCASTRLGVSISYEQYFGPGTRLTVT.

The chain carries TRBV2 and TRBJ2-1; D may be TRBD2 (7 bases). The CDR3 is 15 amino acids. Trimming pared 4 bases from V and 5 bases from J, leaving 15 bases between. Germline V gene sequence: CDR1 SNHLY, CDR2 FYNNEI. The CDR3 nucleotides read TGTGCCAGCAGTGTTCCGGGGGGCAGCCACAATGAGCAGTTCTTC. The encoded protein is CASSVPGGSHNEQFF.

In DNA form, the CDR3 reads TGCAGCGCTACCGGACTAGCGGGAGACGCAGATACGCAGTATTTT. As protein: CSATGLAGDADTQYF. The rearrangement links TRBV29-1 to TRBJ2-3; 13 bases match TRBD2. Germline V gene data show CDR1 as SQVTM and CDR2 as ANQGSEA. CDR3 length: 15 amino acids. V shed 7 bases and J 4 bases; nucleotides not matched to a gene: 8.

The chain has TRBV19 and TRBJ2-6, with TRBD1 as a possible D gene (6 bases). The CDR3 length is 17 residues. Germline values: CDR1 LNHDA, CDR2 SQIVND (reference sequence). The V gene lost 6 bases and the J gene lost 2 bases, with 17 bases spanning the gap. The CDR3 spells CASSRQGRAAGANVLTF. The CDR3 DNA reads TGTGCCAGTAGCCGTCAGGGGCGAGCCGCTGGGGCCAACGTCCTGACTTTC.

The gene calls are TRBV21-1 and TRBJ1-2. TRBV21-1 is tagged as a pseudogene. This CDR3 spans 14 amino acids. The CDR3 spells CATPPGDKDYGYTF. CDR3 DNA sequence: TGTGCCACCCCGCCCGGAGATAAGGACTATGGCTACACCTTC.

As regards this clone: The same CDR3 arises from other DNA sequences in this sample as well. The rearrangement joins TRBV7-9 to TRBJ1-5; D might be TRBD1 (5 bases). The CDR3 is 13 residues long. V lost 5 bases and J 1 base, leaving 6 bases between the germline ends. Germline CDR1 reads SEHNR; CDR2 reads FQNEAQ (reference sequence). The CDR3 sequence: CASSRDSNQPQHF. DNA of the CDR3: TGTGCCAGCAGCCGGGACAGCAATCAGCCCCAGCATTTT.

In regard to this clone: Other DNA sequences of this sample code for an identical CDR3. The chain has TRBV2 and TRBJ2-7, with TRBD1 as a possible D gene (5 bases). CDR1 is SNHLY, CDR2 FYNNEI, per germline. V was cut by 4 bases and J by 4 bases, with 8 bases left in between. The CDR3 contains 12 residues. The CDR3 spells CASSADSYEQYF. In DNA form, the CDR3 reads TGTGCCAGCAGTGCCGACAGTTACGAGCAGTACTTC.

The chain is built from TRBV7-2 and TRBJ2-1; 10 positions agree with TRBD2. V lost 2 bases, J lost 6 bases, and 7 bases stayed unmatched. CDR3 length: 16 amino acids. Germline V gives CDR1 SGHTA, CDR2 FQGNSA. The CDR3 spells CASSLIPGLATNEQFF. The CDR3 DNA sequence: TGTGCCAGCAGCTTAATCCCGGGACTAGCGACCAATGAGCAGTTCTTC.

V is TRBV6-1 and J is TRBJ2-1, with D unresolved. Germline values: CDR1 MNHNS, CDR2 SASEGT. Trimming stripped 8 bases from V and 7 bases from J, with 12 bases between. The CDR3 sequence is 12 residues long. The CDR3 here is CASVSRSNEQFF. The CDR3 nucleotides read TGTGCCAGCGTCAGTCGGTCGAATGAGCAGTTCTTC.

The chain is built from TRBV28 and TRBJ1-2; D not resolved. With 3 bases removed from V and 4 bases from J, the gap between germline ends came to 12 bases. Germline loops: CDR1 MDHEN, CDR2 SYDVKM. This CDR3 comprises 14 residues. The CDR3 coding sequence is TGTGCCAGCAGTTTTTCTGCAGAGTTCTATGGCTACACCTTC. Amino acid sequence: CASSFSAEFYGYTF.

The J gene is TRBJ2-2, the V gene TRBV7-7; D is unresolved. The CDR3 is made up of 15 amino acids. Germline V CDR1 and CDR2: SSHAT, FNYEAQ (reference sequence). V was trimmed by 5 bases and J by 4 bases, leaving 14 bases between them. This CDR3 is CASSPGGSGTGELFF. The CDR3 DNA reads TGTGCCAGCAGCCCTGGCGGAAGTGGCACCGGGGAGCTGTTTTTT.

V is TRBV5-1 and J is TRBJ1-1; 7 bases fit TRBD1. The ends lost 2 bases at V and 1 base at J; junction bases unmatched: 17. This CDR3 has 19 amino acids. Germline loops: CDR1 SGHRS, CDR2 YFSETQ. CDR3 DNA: TGCGCCAGCAGCTTTTACGACAGGGAAGAGGGAGATCGGAACACTGAAGCTTTCTTT. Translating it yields CASSFYDREEGDRNTEAFF.

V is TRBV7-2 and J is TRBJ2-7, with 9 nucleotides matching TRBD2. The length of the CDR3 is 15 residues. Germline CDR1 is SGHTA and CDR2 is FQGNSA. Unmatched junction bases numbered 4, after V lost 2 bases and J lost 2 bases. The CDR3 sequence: CASSLRLAEAYEQYF. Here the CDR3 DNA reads TGTGCCAGCAGCTTAAGACTAGCGGAGGCCTACGAGCAGTACTTC.

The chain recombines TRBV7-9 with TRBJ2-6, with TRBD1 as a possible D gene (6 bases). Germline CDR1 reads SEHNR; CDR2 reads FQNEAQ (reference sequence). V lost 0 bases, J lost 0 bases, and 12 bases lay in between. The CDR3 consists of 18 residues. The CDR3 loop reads CASSLAGTRPSGANVLTF. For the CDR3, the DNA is TGTGCCAGCAGCTTAGCCGGGACACGGCCCTCTGGGGCCAACGTCCTGACTTTC.

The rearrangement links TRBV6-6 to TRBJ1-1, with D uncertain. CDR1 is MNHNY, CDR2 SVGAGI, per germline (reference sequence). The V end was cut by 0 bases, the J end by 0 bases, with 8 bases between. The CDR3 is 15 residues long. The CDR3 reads CASSYSGNMNTEAFF. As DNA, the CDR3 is TGTGCCAGCAGTTACTCGGGAAACATGAACACTGAAGCTTTCTTT.

The CDR3 here is CASSFYATEQFF. The CDR3 DNA reads as TGTGCCAGCAGCTTCTACGCGACAGAGCAGTTCTTC. The chain joins TRBV4-2 to TRBJ2-1; the D is unclear. The V gene's germline CDR1 is LGHNA and CDR2 YNFKEQ. The CDR3 spans 12 residues. Deletions cut 5 bases from V and 10 bases from J, with 12 bases between.

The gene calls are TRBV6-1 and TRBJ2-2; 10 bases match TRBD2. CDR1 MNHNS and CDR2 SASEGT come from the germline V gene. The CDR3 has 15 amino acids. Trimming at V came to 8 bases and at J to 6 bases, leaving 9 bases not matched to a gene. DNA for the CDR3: TGTGCCAGCGTCCCCCTAGCGGGAGCTCCCGGGGAGCTGTTTTTT. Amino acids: CASVPLAGAPGELFF.

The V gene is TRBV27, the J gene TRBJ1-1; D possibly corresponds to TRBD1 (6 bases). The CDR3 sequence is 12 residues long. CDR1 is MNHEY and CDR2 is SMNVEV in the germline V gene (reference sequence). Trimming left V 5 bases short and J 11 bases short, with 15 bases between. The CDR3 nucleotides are TGTGCCAGCAGTAACCCAGGGAGGGGGGCTTTCTTT. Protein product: CASSNPGRGAFF.

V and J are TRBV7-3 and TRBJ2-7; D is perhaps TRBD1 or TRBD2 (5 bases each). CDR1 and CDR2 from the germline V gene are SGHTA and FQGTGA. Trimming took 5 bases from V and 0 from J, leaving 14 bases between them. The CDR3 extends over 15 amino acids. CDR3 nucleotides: TGTGCCAGCAGCCCGTCGAGGGACCGCTCCTACGAGCAGTACTTC. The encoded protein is CASSPSRDRSYEQYF.

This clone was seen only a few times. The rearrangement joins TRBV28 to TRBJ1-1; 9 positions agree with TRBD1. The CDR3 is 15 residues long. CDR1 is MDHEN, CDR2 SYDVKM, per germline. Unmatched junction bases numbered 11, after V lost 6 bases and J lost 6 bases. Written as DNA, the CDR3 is TGTGCCAGCAGCCTTTGGGGGACAGGGCGGGCTGAAGCTTTCTTT. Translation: CASSLWGTGRAEAFF. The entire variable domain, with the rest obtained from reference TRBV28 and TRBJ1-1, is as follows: DVKVTQSSRYLVKRTGEKVFLECVQDMDHENMFWYRQDPGLGLRLIYFSYDVKMKEKGDIPEGYSVSREKKERFSLILESASTNQTSMYLCASSLWGTGRAEAFFGQGTRLTVV.

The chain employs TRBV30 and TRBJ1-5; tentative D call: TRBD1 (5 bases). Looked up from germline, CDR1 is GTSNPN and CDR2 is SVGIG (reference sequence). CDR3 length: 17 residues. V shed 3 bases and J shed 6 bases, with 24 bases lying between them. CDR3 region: CAWSDPLSWGSGQPQHF. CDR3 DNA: TGTGCCTGGAGCGACCCCCTGAGTTGGGGGTCGGGTCAGCCCCAGCATTTT.